These 11 T cell receptor beta chains came from one sample sequenced in a study of blood T cell repertoires in COVID-19. Here immunoSEQ multiplex PCR was the method, and the copy in TCRdb shows in-frame clones only, minus some. The table lists over 120,000 clones, around 90% of them singletons. Input material: peripheral blood. The source of these receptors is a woman aged 45-60 years with acute or convalescent COVID-19.

CDR3 nucleotides: TGTGCCACCAGCAGAGAGCAGGGGAGGAACACTGAAGCTTTCTTT. Its protein is CATSREQGRNTEAFF. This rearrangement joins TRBV15 to TRBJ1-1; the D gene is possibly TRBD1 (6 bases). The germline V gene has CDR1 LNHNV and CDR2 YYDKDF (reference sequence). Trimming shortened V by 0 bases and J by 1 base, and 9 bases separated the two germline ends. This CDR3 is 15 amino acids long.

The chain recombines TRBV9 with TRBJ1-1; D possibly corresponds to TRBD1 (6 bases). Germline loops: CDR1 SGDLS, CDR2 YYNGEE. This CDR3 contains 13 residues. V lost 4 bases and J lost 10, with 17 bases in between. The CDR3 coding sequence is TGTGCCAGCAGCCCACAGGGAGGGGTAGGAGCTTTCTTT. Translation: CASSPQGGVGAFF.

V and J are TRBV2 and TRBJ2-5; 9 positions agree with TRBD1. Trimming took 6 bases from V and 5 from J; bases not matched to a gene: 7. Germline V gene data show CDR1 as SNHLY and CDR2 as FYNNEI. The CDR3 has 14 residues. The CDR3 DNA is TGTGCCAGCAGCCTGGACAGGGGACGGGAGACCCAGTACTTC. Translated: CASSLDRGRETQYF.

The V gene is TRBV27, the J gene TRBJ2-7; D possibly corresponds to TRBD1 (5 bases). The CDR3 length is 15 residues. The V end lost 5 bases, the J end lost 0 bases, and 14 bases lay between the germline ends. The V gene's germline CDR1 is MNHEY and CDR2 SMNVEV (reference sequence). CDR3 nucleotides: TGTGCCAGCAGTACCCGCTCTAGGGGCTCCTACGAGCAGTACTTC. It yields the protein CASSTRSRGSYEQYF.

The chain is built from TRBV2 and TRBJ1-1; D is ambiguous. Trimming cost V 0 bases and J 2 bases, with 7 bases left between them. The germline gives CDR1 SNHLY, CDR2 FYNNEI. The CDR3 covers 14 residues. Here the CDR3 reads CASSEAEINTEAFF. CDR3 DNA: TGTGCCAGCAGTGAAGCGGAGATAAACACTGAAGCTTTCTTT. The complete variable domain, with remaining parts taken from reference TRBV2 and TRBJ1-1, reads EPEVTQTPSHQVTQMGQEVILRCVPISNHLYFYWYRQILGQKVEFLVSFYNNEISEKSEIFDDQFSVERPDGSNFTLKIRSTKLEDSAMYFCASSEAEINTEAFFGQGTRLTVV.

The chain couples TRBV11-3 to TRBJ2-7; 9 nucleotides align to TRBD1. There are 12 residues in the CDR3. Germline CDR1 SGHNT, CDR2 YENEEA. V was pared by 5 bases and J by 6 bases, with 2 bases of the junction left unmatched. The CDR3 sequence: CASSRTGVEQYF. CDR3 nucleotides: TGTGCCAGCAGCCGGACAGGGGTCGAGCAGTACTTC.

This rearrangement joins TRBV10-1 to TRBJ2-1; 9 bases are a match to TRBD2. Unmatched junction bases numbered 0, after V lost 5 bases and J lost 1 base. The CDR3 contains 14 residues. Germline assignment: CDR1 WNHNN and CDR2 SYGVQD (reference sequence). CDR3 sequence reads: CASSSGRSYNEQFF. CDR3 bases: TGCGCCAGCAGTAGCGGGAGGTCCTACAATGAGCAGTTCTTC.

This chain connects TRBV9 to TRBJ1-2; possible D gene TRBD1, 5 bases. Trimming took 4 bases from V and 2 from J, leaving 15 bases between them. This CDR3 is built from 15 residues. Germline V gene lookup returns CDR1 SGDLS and CDR2 YYNGEE. CDR3 sequence (DNA): TGTGCCAGCAGCCCCTGGGCGGGGACGAACTATGGCTACACCTTC. It translates to CASSPWAGTNYGYTF. The whole variable domain, filled in from reference TRBV9 and TRBJ1-2, reads DSGVTQTPKHLITATGQRVTLRCSPRSGDLSVYWYQQSLDQGLQFLIQYYNGEERAKGNILERFSAQQFPDLHSELNLSSLELGDSALYFCASSPWAGTNYGYTFGSGTRLTVV.

This chain uses TRBV30 with TRBJ2-3, with 12 positions matching TRBD2. CDR1 and CDR2 from the germline V gene are GTSNPN and SVGIG (reference sequence). The CDR3 consists of 14 residues. Trimming took 5 bases from V and 10 from J; bases not matched to a gene: 10. For the CDR3, the DNA is TGTGCCTGGTCGACTAGCGGGGGAGTAAGACCGCAGTATTTT. Translating it yields CAWSTSGGVRPQYF.

This rearrangement joins TRBV13 to TRBJ1-2; 8 bases map to TRBD1. This CDR3 has 13 residues. V trimming: 5 bases; J trimming: 7 bases; junction bases outside the gene matches: 6. CDR1 and CDR2 (germline): PRHDT, FYEKMQ (reference sequence). The CDR3 sequence: CASSPRTGRGYTF. CDR3 nucleotide sequence: TGTGCCAGCAGCCCCCGGACAGGGCGTGGCTACACCTTC.

This sequence joins TRBV24-1 and TRBJ2-2, with a weak D call TRBD1 (6 bases). Trimming pared 4 bases from V and 3 bases from J, leaving 8 bases between. The CDR3 sequence is 14 residues long. Looked up from germline, CDR1 is KGHDR and CDR2 is SFDVKD. CDR3 sequence reads: CATSENRDTGELFF. The CDR3 DNA follows: TGTGCCACCAGTGAGAACAGGGACACCGGGGAGCTGTTTTTT.